Below, one T cell receptor (beta chain) is given with its context. The antigen remains unidentified. This sample is part of a study of regulatory T cells in long-lasting Graves disease. Study-wide findings and caveats: Under persistent disease, TRBV28, TRBJ1-2 and TRBJ2-5 were used preferentially.

The CDR3 contains 13 residues. CDR1 is ENHRY and CDR2 is SYGVKD in the germline V gene. V trimming: 7 bases; J trimming: 4 bases; junction bases outside the gene matches: 3. Scientists built the TCR library using RNA that was extracted from PBMCs. TCRdb re-analysed the reads in MiXCR, keeping a single row per CDR3 protein. Here the sample spans 770 or so distinct CDR3 sequences, roughly 90% being singletons. This sequence joins TRBV10-3 and TRBJ1-5; 8 positions agree with TRBD1. The origin of this receptor is a man in his forties with Graves disease. Material: peripheral blood mononuclear cells (PBMCs), obtained with antithyroid drug treatment, in newly diagnosed or persistent Graves disease (not recorded which). The CDR3 nucleotides read TGTGCCATCAAGGGACAGGCAAATCAGCCCCAGCATTTT. Residues: CAIKGQANQPQHF.